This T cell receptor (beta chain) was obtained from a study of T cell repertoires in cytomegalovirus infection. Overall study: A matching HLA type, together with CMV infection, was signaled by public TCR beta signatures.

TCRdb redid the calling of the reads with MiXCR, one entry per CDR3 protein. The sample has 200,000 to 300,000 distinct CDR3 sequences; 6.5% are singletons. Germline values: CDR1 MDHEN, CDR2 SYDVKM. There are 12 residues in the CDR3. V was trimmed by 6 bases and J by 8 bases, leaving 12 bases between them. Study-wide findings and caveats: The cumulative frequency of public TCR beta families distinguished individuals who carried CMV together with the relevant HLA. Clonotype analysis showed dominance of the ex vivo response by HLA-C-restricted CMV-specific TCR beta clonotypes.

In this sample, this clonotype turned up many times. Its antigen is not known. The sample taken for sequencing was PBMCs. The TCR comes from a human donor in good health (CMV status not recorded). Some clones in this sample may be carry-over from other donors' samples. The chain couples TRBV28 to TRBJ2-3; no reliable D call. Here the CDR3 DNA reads TGTGCCAGCAGCCCCAGAAGGGTTACGCAGTATTTT. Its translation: CASSPRRVTQYF.